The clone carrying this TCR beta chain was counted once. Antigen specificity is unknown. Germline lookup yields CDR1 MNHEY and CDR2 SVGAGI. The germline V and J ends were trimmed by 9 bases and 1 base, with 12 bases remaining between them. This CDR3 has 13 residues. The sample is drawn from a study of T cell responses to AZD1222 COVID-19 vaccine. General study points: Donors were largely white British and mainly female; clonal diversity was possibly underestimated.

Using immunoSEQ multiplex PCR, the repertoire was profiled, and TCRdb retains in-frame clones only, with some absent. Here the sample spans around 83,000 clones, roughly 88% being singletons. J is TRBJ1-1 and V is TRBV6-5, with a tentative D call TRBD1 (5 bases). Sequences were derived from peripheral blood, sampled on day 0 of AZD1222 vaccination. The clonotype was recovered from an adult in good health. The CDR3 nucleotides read TGTGCCAGTAAAGAACAGGAGAACACTGAAGCTTTCTTT. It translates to CASKEQENTEAFF.